One sample yielded the 26 T cell receptor beta chains listed below, sequenced in a study of identical twins. From the 5' RACE reads, TCRdb called clonotypes with MiXCR, one entry per CDR3 protein. The sample carries about 690,000 distinct CDR3 sequences, approximately 6% recorded once. Sequenced input: naive T cells sorted from blood. The receptors were gathered from a man between 18 and 29 years old in good health.

This clonotype came up many times. This chain connects TRBV5-6 to TRBJ2-1; 7 nucleotides line up with TRBD2. Germline V gene lookup returns CDR1 SGHDT and CDR2 YYEEEE. This CDR3 contains 13 residues. V lost 2 bases, J lost 8 bases, and 4 bases stayed unmatched. For the CDR3, the DNA is TGTGCCAGCAGCTTCGGGACTAACTATGAGCAGTTCTTC. It encodes CASSFGTNYEQFF.

This clonotype was found many times. V gene TRBV5-1 combines with J gene TRBJ2-3; D assignment may be TRBD1 or TRBD2 (5 bases each). Looked up from germline, CDR1 is SGHRS and CDR2 is YFSETQ. V gave up 4 bases and J gave up 1 base, with 10 bases separating them. The length of the CDR3 is 14 residues. The DNA of the CDR3 is TGCGCCAGCAGCCCCGGGGCCCGCACAGATACGCAGTATTTT. Translating gives CASSPGARTDTQYF.

This clonotype showed up just a few times. The CDR3 region has the DNA TGCGCCAGCAGGCCGGGGCGCACAGATACGCAGTATTTT. Residues: CASRPGRTDTQYF. The chain links TRBV5-1 to TRBJ2-3, with D perhaps assigned TRBD1 or TRBD2 (5 bases each). This CDR3 contains 13 residues. The germline V and J ends were trimmed by 5 bases and 1 base, with 8 bases remaining between them. Germline CDR1 is SGHRS and CDR2 is YFSETQ.

V is TRBV12-3 or TRBV12-4 and J is TRBJ2-1; TRBD1 matches at 7 bases. The V segment lost 5 bases and the J segment 4 bases; nucleotides outside the gene matches: 8. This CDR3 is 15 amino acids long. CDR3 sequence reads: CASSTRQGLYNEQFF. The CDR3 DNA reads TGTGCCAGCAGTACCCGACAGGGTCTGTACAATGAGCAGTTCTTC.

This clonotype was observed at least ten times. This chain joins TRBV12-3 or TRBV12-4 and TRBJ2-1, with 7 bases lining up with TRBD2. The CDR3 length is 16 residues. V trimming: 6 bases; J trimming: 0 bases; junction bases outside the gene matches: 8. The CDR3 sequence: CASRDGGSGSYNEQFF. CDR3 in DNA: TGTGCCAGCAGGGATGGCGGGAGTGGCTCCTACAATGAGCAGTTCTTC.

This clonotype has a handful of counts. V usage is TRBV2 and J usage is TRBJ2-3; weak D call: TRBD2 (6 bases). V lost 2 bases and J lost 1, with 10 bases in between. The CDR3 contains 15 residues. Germline V lookup: CDR1 SNHLY, CDR2 FYNNEI. The CDR3 protein is CASSETGVGTDTQYF. The CDR3 bases are TGTGCCAGCAGTGAAACGGGAGTAGGCACAGATACGCAGTATTTT.

This clonotype was seen many times. This chain joins TRBV28 and TRBJ2-7; D remains ambiguous. This CDR3 contains 14 residues. Germline V gives CDR1 MDHEN, CDR2 SYDVKM. V was pared by 3 bases and J by 0 bases, with 9 bases between. CDR3 in DNA: TGTGCCAGCAGTTTGCTTGCGACCTCCTACGAGCAGTACTTC. Its protein product is CASSLLATSYEQYF.

This clonotype was picked up many times. The chain links TRBV6-5 to TRBJ2-7; D remains unclear. Germline lookup yields CDR1 MNHEY and CDR2 SVGAGI. The ends were cut back, 0 bases at V and 7 bases at J, with 10 bases in the middle. CDR3 length: 13 residues. CDR3 DNA: TGTGCCAGCAGTTACTCGATAGTGGGGGAGCAGTACTTC. It yields the protein CASSYSIVGEQYF.

There are many counts of this clonotype. In nucleotides, the CDR3 is TGCAGTGCTAAGAAACAGGTGAACACTGAAGCTTTCTTT. Amino acids: CSAKKQVNTEAFF. The chain uses TRBV20-1 and TRBJ1-1; weak D call: TRBD1 (5 bases). V was pared by 4 bases and J by 0 bases, with 9 bases between. CDR1 is DFQATT, CDR2 SNEGSKA, per germline (reference sequence). This CDR3 has 13 amino acids.

This clonotype was observed at least ten times. The chain combines TRBV7-3 with TRBJ2-7, with D perhaps matching TRBD1 or TRBD2 (6 bases each). The CDR3 contains 16 residues. Germline lookup yields CDR1 SGHTA and CDR2 FQGTGA. Trimming removed 5 bases from V and 5 bases from J, with 22 bases in between. The chain's CDR3 is CASSSEGGLLFHEQYF. CDR3 nucleotide sequence: TGTGCCAGCAGCAGCGAGGGGGGTTTGTTGTTCCACGAGCAGTACTTC.

This clonotype occurred many times. This chain connects TRBV4-2 to TRBJ2-2; D is unresolved. Trimming shortened V by 1 base and J by 1 base, and 10 bases separated the two germline ends. The CDR3 covers 16 residues. Germline V gene lookup returns CDR1 LGHNA and CDR2 YNFKEQ. The CDR3 here is CASSQVEVRNTGELFF. In DNA, the CDR3 is TGTGCCAGCAGCCAAGTAGAAGTGAGGAACACCGGGGAGCTGTTTTTT.

V usage is TRBV7-9 and J usage is TRBJ1-2; 7 bases are shared with TRBD1. The CDR3 runs 15 residues. Germline lookup yields CDR1 SEHNR and CDR2 FQNEAQ (reference sequence). Unmatched junction bases numbered 7, after V lost 5 bases and J lost 1 base. The chain's CDR3 is CASSVDRALNYGYTF. CDR3 DNA sequence: TGTGCCAGCAGCGTCGACAGGGCCCTTAACTATGGCTACACCTTC.

As for this clonotype: Sequence at one end of the junction differs from germline and may be a read error. In nucleotides, the CDR3 is TGTGCCACCAGCAGATTACTAGCGGGGTCCTACGAGCAGAACTTC. This sequence encodes CATSRLLAGSYEQNF. The rearrangement uses TRBV15 and TRBJ2-7, with TRBD2 matching over 10 bases. CDR1 LNHNV and CDR2 YYDKDF come from the germline V gene (reference sequence). This CDR3 is 15 amino acids long. Full variable domain (remainder filled in from reference TRBV15 and TRBJ2-7): DAMVIQNPRYQVTQFGKPVTLSCSQTLNHNVMYWYQQKSSQAPKLLFHYYDKDFNNEADTPDNFQSRRPNTSFCFLDIRSPGLGDTAMYLCATSRLLAGSYEQNFGPGTRLTVT.

Ten or more counts support this clonotype. This chain joins TRBV7-9 and TRBJ2-1; D unclear. Germline CDR1 reads SEHNR; CDR2 reads FQNEAQ (reference sequence). V dropped 0 bases and J dropped 8 bases, with 5 bases sitting between them. This CDR3 has 12 residues. CDR3 nucleotide sequence: TGTGCCAGCAGCTTAGCTAAATATGAGCAGTTCTTC. Translated: CASSLAKYEQFF.

This clonotype was picked up many times. This chain joins TRBV20-1 and TRBJ2-3; 7 bases fit TRBD2. The CDR3 consists of 14 residues. J was trimmed by 8 bases and V by 0 bases; bases with no gene match: 8. CDR1 is DFQATT, CDR2 SNEGSKA, per germline (reference sequence). The CDR3 spells CSARDVRDYITQYF. In DNA form, the CDR3 reads TGCAGTGCTAGAGATGTTCGGGACTATATTACGCAGTATTTT.

This chain joins TRBV20-1 and TRBJ2-7; 10 bases match TRBD2. CDR1 and CDR2 (germline): DFQATT, SNEGSKA (reference sequence). The CDR3 length is 16 residues. The trim removed 2 bases at V and 2 bases at J, leaving 9 bases unmatched. The CDR3, as DNA: TGCAGTGCTAGACCCCCTAGCGGGGGCGGGGCCTACGAGCAGTACTTC. It translates to CSARPPSGGGAYEQYF.

This clonotype has only a few counts. The chain uses TRBV3-1 and TRBJ2-7; perhaps TRBD1 as D (7 bases). V was trimmed by 4 bases and J by 7 bases, leaving 14 bases between them. In germline, CDR1 is LGHDT, CDR2 YNNKEL (reference sequence). The CDR3 is 13 residues long. CDR3 nucleotides: TGTGCCAGCAGCCCCCATCAGGGGGGAGAGCAGTACGTC. Amino acid sequence: CASSPHQGGEQYV.

This clonotype has a single count. The V gene is TRBV10-3, the J gene TRBJ2-3, with TRBD1 identical over 11 bases. The CDR3 runs 14 residues. Losses at the gene ends were 10 bases for V and 5 bases for J; bases not matched to a gene: 8. Germline CDR1 reads ENHRY; CDR2 reads SYGVKD. CDR3 sequence reads: CATTGTGGLDTQYF. CDR3 bases: TGTGCCACGACCGGGACAGGGGGTTTAGATACGCAGTATTTT.

This clonotype was counted only a few times. The rearrangement joins TRBV28 to TRBJ2-7; D gene ambiguous. The germline V gene has CDR1 MDHEN and CDR2 SYDVKM. This CDR3 region has 15 residues. Trimming removed 5 bases from V and 0 bases from J, with 14 bases in between. The CDR3 DNA sequence: TGTGCCAGCAGTCAAGGCGCCCAAGACTCCTACGAGCAGTACGTC. Protein: CASSQGAQDSYEQYV.

This chain links TRBV6-1 with TRBJ2-2; 9 bases map to TRBD2. CDR3 size: 15 residues. J lost 4 bases, V lost 6 bases, and 6 bases had no gene match. In germline, CDR1 is MNHNS, CDR2 SASEGT. Here the CDR3 DNA reads TGTGCCAGCAGGGCAGCGGGAGGACGCACCGGGGAGCTGTTTTTT. This encodes CASRAAGGRTGELFF.

The gene calls are TRBV19 and TRBJ2-1; the D gene is possibly TRBD2 (5 bases). Between the trimmed V and J ends, which lost 3 bases and 5 bases, there was a span of 11 bases. Germline loops: CDR1 LNHDA, CDR2 SQIVND (reference sequence). The CDR3 is 14 residues long. Here the CDR3 DNA reads TGTGCCAGTAGTATCCTAGCCGAAAACAATGAGCAGTTCTTC. This sequence encodes CASSILAENNEQFF. Filled out from reference TRBV19 and TRBJ2-1, the complete variable domain reads DGGITQSPKYLFRKEGQNVTLSCEQNLNHDAMYWYRQDPGQGLRLIYYSQIVNDFQKGDIAEGYSVSREKKESFPLTVTSAQKNPTAFYLCASSILAENNEQFFGPGTRLTVL.

There are many counts of this clonotype. V and J are TRBV10-3 and TRBJ2-1; the D is unclear. The CDR3 has 13 residues. V dropped 5 bases and J dropped 6 bases, with 11 bases sitting between them. Germline values: CDR1 ENHRY, CDR2 SYGVKD. CDR3 bases: TGTGCCATCAGTTCAGAACGACGCAATGAGCAGTTCTTC. Protein sequence: CAISSERRNEQFF.

The CDR3 loop is CASRMTGGAKNIQYF. The CDR3 DNA reads as TGTGCCAGCAGGATGACAGGGGGGGCCAAAAACATTCAGTACTTC. J is TRBJ2-4 and V is TRBV12-3 or TRBV12-4; 9 positions agree with TRBD1. CDR3 length equals 15 residues. With V trimmed by 6 bases and J by 1 base, 4 bases remained unmatched.

This clonotype was seen a handful of times. V and J are TRBV7-6 and TRBJ2-2, with D uncertain. Trimming stripped 2 bases from V and 0 bases from J, with 10 bases between. The germline V gene encodes CDR1 SGHVS and CDR2 FNYEAQ. The CDR3 sequence is 16 residues long. The CDR3, as DNA: TGTGCCAGCAGCTTAATTTACCCACCGAACACCGGGGAGCTGTTTTTT. Its translation: CASSLIYPPNTGELFF.

In its sample, this clonotype was seen many times. This chain links TRBV20-1 with TRBJ2-1, with 8 nucleotides matching TRBD2. This CDR3 has 15 residues. From germline, CDR1 is DFQATT and CDR2 SNEGSKA (reference sequence). J lost 0 bases, V lost 6 bases, and 7 bases had no gene match. This chain's CDR3 is CSAPGLASSYNEQFF. DNA of the CDR3: TGCAGTGCGCCCGGACTAGCTAGCTCCTACAATGAGCAGTTCTTC.

A few counts support this clonotype. The chain joins TRBV7-9 to TRBJ1-2; no clear D gene. CDR3 length: 14 amino acids. Germline assignment: CDR1 SEHNR and CDR2 FQNEAQ (reference sequence). The V end lost 2 bases, the J end lost 0 bases, and 7 bases lay between the germline ends. The CDR3 region has the DNA TGTGCCAGCAGCTTAATCTCTTCTAACTATGGCTACACCTTC. It is translated as CASSLISSNYGYTF. The full variable domain, with the rest looked up from reference TRBV7-9 and TRBJ1-2, is DTGVSQNPRHKITKRGQNVTFRCDPISEHNRLYWYRQTLGQGPEFLTYFQNEAQLEKSRLLSDRFSAERPKGSFSTLEIQRTEQGDSAMYLCASSLISSNYGYTFGSGTRLTVV.